One sample yielded the 23 T cell receptor beta chains listed below, sequenced in a study of identical twins (dated by TCRdb to about 2016). Library prep was done by 5' RACE. TCRdb shows the sequencer as Illumina HiSeq 2000. TCRdb trimmed the raw reads at Q25, called clones with MiXCR and kept productive beta chains. When rows share a CDR3 protein, they turn into one entry using the most common DNA and genes. The sample table contains about 480,000 distinct CDR3 sequences; only one count was recorded for approximately 15% of them. The ten largest clones take up about 0.54% of the sample. This sample was shared with a second study, whose subject was yellow fever vaccine responses in identical twins.

The sample comprised CD4+ T cells sorted from blood. The source is a woman younger than 35 in good health.

This clonotype was found once. The chain is built from TRBV10-1 and TRBJ2-1; D is possibly TRBD2 (6 bases). V was shortened by 3 bases and J by 8 bases, with 20 bases between the two germline ends. The CDR3 runs to 16 residues. CDR1 is WNHNN, CDR2 SYGVQD, per germline (reference sequence). The CDR3 reads CASSDGGGTQQDEQFF. CDR3 sequence (DNA): TGCGCCAGCAGTGATGGTGGAGGGACCCAGCAAGATGAGCAGTTCTTC.

This clonotype was detected many times. This sequence joins TRBV28 and TRBJ1-2; 9 bases agree with TRBD1. The CDR3 sequence is 17 residues long. Germline V lookup: CDR1 MDHEN, CDR2 SYDVKM. V was clipped by 3 bases and J by 7 bases; unmatched bases: 15. The CDR3 loop reads CASSLSGTGYILGGYTF. The CDR3, as DNA: TGTGCCAGCAGTTTGTCCGGGACAGGGTACATTTTGGGTGGCTACACCTTC.

This clonotype was counted between two and nine times. The V and J genes are TRBV12-3 or TRBV12-4 and TRBJ2-2, with D perhaps TRBD1 or TRBD2 (5 bases each). The CDR3 is made up of 16 amino acids. Trimming left V 3 bases short and J 1 base short, with 12 bases between. For the CDR3, the DNA is TGTGCCAGCAGTTTCAATTCGGGGCGGAACACCGGGGAGCTGTTTTTT. This translates into CASSFNSGRNTGELFF.

The V call is TRBV20-1, the J call TRBJ2-5; perhaps TRBD2 as D (6 bases). Looked up from germline, CDR1 is DFQATT and CDR2 is SNEGSKA (reference sequence). V shed 2 bases and J shed 3 bases, with 10 bases lying between them. The CDR3 is 13 amino acids. This CDR3 reads CSARRRVEETQYF. DNA of the CDR3: TGCAGTGCTAGACGGAGGGTTGAAGAGACCCAGTACTTC.

The V gene is TRBV20-1, the J gene TRBJ2-3, with 8 bases aligning to TRBD2. Germline CDR1 and CDR2: DFQATT and SNEGSKA (reference sequence). V was pared by 3 bases and J by 4 bases, with 12 bases of the junction left unmatched. The CDR3 contains 16 residues. The CDR3 sequence is CSASGGARTAADTQYF. DNA of the CDR3: TGCAGTGCTAGCGGGGGGGCCCGAACCGCCGCAGATACGCAGTATTTT.

The table lists this clonotype with a few counts. The chain uses TRBV11-2 and TRBJ1-1; D perhaps matches TRBD1 (6 bases). There are 12 residues in the CDR3. The germline V and J ends were trimmed by 5 bases and 5 bases, with 9 bases remaining between them. The germline CDR1 and CDR2 sequences are SGHAT and FQNNGV. CDR3 sequence: CASSVTGTEAFF. In DNA form, the CDR3 reads TGTGCCAGCAGCGTAACAGGGACTGAAGCTTTCTTT.

This chain links TRBV7-2 with TRBJ2-7; a possible D gene is TRBD2 (6 bases). Germline V gives CDR1 SGHTA, CDR2 FQGNSA. Trimming took 5 bases from V and 7 from J, leaving 21 bases between them. This CDR3 has 15 amino acids. CDR3 nucleotide sequence: TGTGCCAGCAGCAAAGAACCGGGACTCCCTGGAGAGCAGTACTTC. As protein: CASSKEPGLPGEQYF. The entire variable domain, with the rest obtained from reference TRBV7-2 and TRBJ2-7, is as follows: GAGVSQSPSNKVTEKGKDVELRCDPISGHTALYWYRQSLGQGLEFLIYFQGNSAPDKSGLPSDRFSAERTGGSVSTLTIQRTQQEDSAVYLCASSKEPGLPGEQYFGPGTRLTVT.

This chain links TRBV20-1 with TRBJ2-1; the match to TRBD2 covers 10 bases. The trim removed 5 bases at V and 7 bases at J, leaving 5 bases unmatched. The CDR3 consists of 13 residues. CDR1 is DFQATT and CDR2 is SNEGSKA in the germline V gene (reference sequence). The CDR3 DNA reads as TGCAGTGCTGCCGGACTAGCGGTTAATGAGCAGTTCTTC. This gives the protein CSAAGLAVNEQFF.

The chain joins TRBV20-1 to TRBJ1-3; a possible D gene is TRBD1 (5 bases). This CDR3 contains 12 residues. Germline CDR1 DFQATT, CDR2 SNEGSKA (reference sequence). V shed 8 bases and J shed 4 bases, with 12 bases lying between them. The CDR3 reads CSLSGDGNTIYF. CDR3 nucleotide sequence: TGCAGTCTCTCGGGGGACGGAAACACCATATATTTT.

Note on this clonotype: Germline is not matched at one junction end, which may reflect a read error. The V and J genes are TRBV6-1 and TRBJ2-3; the match to TRBD2 covers 8 bases. CDR3 length: 15 amino acids. Germline assignment: CDR1 MNHNS and CDR2 SASEGT. The CDR3 nucleotides read TGTGCCAGCAGGGAAGCGGGAGCAAATTCATATACGCAGTATTTT. As protein: CASREAGANSYTQYF.

This chain links TRBV5-1 with TRBJ1-6; TRBD1 might be the D (6 bases). The germline V and J ends were trimmed by 0 bases and 8 bases, with 9 bases remaining between them. In germline, CDR1 is SGHRS, CDR2 YFSETQ. This CDR3 has 14 residues. The CDR3 loop is CASSLAGEDSPLHF. CDR3 DNA: TGCGCCAGCAGCTTGGCAGGGGAGGATTCACCCCTCCACTTT. Filled out from reference TRBV5-1 and TRBJ1-6, the complete variable domain reads KAGVTQTPRYLIKTRGQQVTLSCSPISGHRSVSWYQQTPGQGLQFLFEYFSETQRNKGNFPGRFSGRQFSNSRSEMNVSTLELGDSALYLCASSLAGEDSPLHFGNGTRLTVT.

In this sample, this clonotype turned up a few times. The genes are TRBV12-5 and TRBJ2-2; D gene unclear. V was cut by 1 base and J by 7 bases, with 7 bases left in between. The CDR3 has 13 residues. Germline lookup yields CDR1 LGHNT and CDR2 FRNRAP. CDR3 DNA: TGTGCTAGTGGTTTGGGTTCCGGCGGGGAGCTGTTTTTT. Amino acids: CASGLGSGGELFF.

This chain joins TRBV25-1 and TRBJ1-1; TRBD1 is a possible D gene (6 bases). V lost 6 bases and J lost 1, with 15 bases in between. The CDR3 is 15 residues long. Germline V lookup: CDR1 MGHDK, CDR2 SYGVNS. The CDR3 DNA reads as TGTGCCAGCAGGGGGGCCGGGACGGCGAACACTGAAGCTTTCTTT. Residues: CASRGAGTANTEAFF.

This chain links TRBV7-9 with TRBJ2-3; D perhaps matches TRBD1 (5 bases). V lost 2 bases and J lost 0, with 15 bases in between. This CDR3 has 17 residues. Germline CDR1 reads SEHNR; CDR2 reads FQNEAQ (reference sequence). The CDR3 DNA is TGTGCCAGCAGCTTAAATAGCAGGGCATTTAGCACAGATACGCAGTATTTT. The encoded protein is CASSLNSRAFSTDTQYF.

This clonotype has just a few counts. This chain connects TRBV28 to TRBJ1-1; 7 bases align to TRBD1. Per the germline V gene, CDR1 is MDHEN and CDR2 is SYDVKM. V lost 3 bases to trimming and J lost 6 bases; unmatched junction nucleotides: 7. The CDR3 contains 14 residues. CDR3 sequence (DNA): TGTGCCAGCAGTTTTTCAGGGGGATGGGCTGAAGCTTTCTTT. Its protein is CASSFSGGWAEAFF. Looking up the rest from reference TRBV28 and TRBJ1-1 gives the full variable domain: DVKVTQSSRYLVKRTGEKVFLECVQDMDHENMFWYRQDPGLGLRLIYFSYDVKMKEKGDIPEGYSVSREKKERFSLILESASTNQTSMYLCASSFSGGWAEAFFGQGTRLTVV.

A remark on this clonotype: This may be a read error, as it is one base from a much larger clone. The chain combines TRBV6-2 or TRBV6-3 with TRBJ2-1, with D hard to call. This CDR3 contains 10 residues. Trimming stripped 9 bases from V and 7 bases from J, with 7 bases between. CDR1 and CDR2 from the germline V gene are MNHEY and SVGEGT. CDR3 residues: CARSNNEQFF. The DNA of the CDR3 is TGTGCCAGAAGTAATAATGAGCAGTTCTTC.

The sample holds a few counts of this clonotype. The chain recombines TRBV9 with TRBJ2-1, with unresolved D. The germline V gene has CDR1 SGDLS and CDR2 YYNGEE. This CDR3 has 15 residues. V gave up 0 bases and J gave up 7 bases, with 14 bases separating them. CDR3 nucleotides: TGTGCCAGCAGCGTAGCTAACAAGGCAGCTAATGAGCAGTTCTTC. This gives the protein CASSVANKAANEQFF.

This chain joins TRBV24-1 and TRBJ2-3; perhaps TRBD1 as D (5 bases). Trimming took 4 bases from V and 6 from J, leaving 7 bases between them. The CDR3 spans 12 residues. In germline, CDR1 is KGHDR, CDR2 SFDVKD. CDR3 loop: CATSEYRDTQYF. The DNA of the CDR3 is TGTGCCACCAGTGAGTACAGGGATACGCAGTATTTT.

The chain links TRBV29-1 to TRBJ2-5; TRBD1 agrees at 9 bases. The CDR3 has 14 amino acids. V shed 2 bases, J shed 5 bases, and the junction held 6 bases outside the gene matches. Per the germline V gene, CDR1 is SQVTM and CDR2 is ANQGSEA. The chain's CDR3 is CSVEKTGGAETQYF. The CDR3 coding sequence is TGCAGCGTTGAAAAAACAGGGGGCGCGGAGACCCAGTACTTC.

The chain uses TRBV12-3 or TRBV12-4 and TRBJ1-4; D remains ambiguous. The CDR3 loop spans 11 amino acids. V was clipped by 6 bases and J by 7 bases, with 6 bases between them. The CDR3 sequence is CASRGREKLFF. In nucleotides, the CDR3 is TGTGCCAGCAGAGGTCGTGAAAAACTGTTTTTT.

In this sample, this clonotype turned up a few times. The V call is TRBV12-3 or TRBV12-4, the J call TRBJ2-7, with D perhaps TRBD1 (5 bases). The V end was cut by 6 bases, the J end by 3 bases, with 9 bases between. The CDR3 sequence is 12 residues long. The CDR3 DNA reads TGTGCCAGCAGGTCAGGGATCTACGAGCAGTACTTC. Translating gives CASRSGIYEQYF.

The chain joins TRBV7-6 to TRBJ2-7; D unclear. Germline V lookup: CDR1 SGHVS, CDR2 FNYEAQ. V was pared by 5 bases and J by 4 bases, with 15 bases between. The CDR3 is made up of 14 amino acids. CDR3 region: CASSPLVDGYEQYF. The CDR3 DNA follows: TGTGCCAGCAGCCCCTTGGTCGACGGGTACGAGCAGTACTTC.

This clonotype was seen a few times. This chain uses TRBV24-1 with TRBJ2-1, with no clear D. Per germline, CDR1 KGHDR and CDR2 SFDVKD. The CDR3 has 11 amino acids. V was trimmed by 4 bases and J by 7 bases, leaving 4 bases between them. CDR3 loop: CATSDVNEQFF. CDR3 DNA: TGTGCCACCAGTGACGTTAATGAGCAGTTCTTC.